This T cell receptor beta chain was obtained from a study of vaccination effects on CD4 cells after COVID-19. Findings and caveats of the study: From healthy vaccinees, only 1 of 255 vaccine-induced clones also reacted to common cold coronaviruses.

Comments on this clone: Antigen: not known.

Produced via immunoSEQ multiplex PCR; TCRdb's table is partial and in-frame only. The repertoire includes more than 35,000 clones, about 66% of them detected once, and about 15% sits in the top ten. Antigen-specific CD4+ T cell clonotypes were called by their expansion after viral peptide-pool culture in ViraFEST. It was after roughly ten days of culture that CD4+ T cells were isolated. Nucleocapsid antibodies were negative in the vaccine recipients, who had never had SARS-CoV-2 infection. Cells had half their medium changed to IL-2 medium on days 3 and 7. The V gene lost 5 bases and the J gene lost 2 bases, with 10 bases spanning the gap. This CDR3 has 13 residues. CDR1 and CDR2 from the germline V gene are LGHDT and YNNKEL (reference sequence).

The TCR originated in a human donor who received a COVID-19 vaccine. V usage is TRBV3-1 (or the pseudogene TRBV3-2) and J usage is TRBJ2-7; D perhaps matches TRBD1 (6 bases). Sequencing used CD4+ T cells from PBMCs cultured with HCoV-OC43 spike peptides, obtained before COVID-19 vaccination. Subset described: HCoV-OC43 spike overlapping peptide pool stimulation. The CDR3 loop is CASSKGQTYEQYF. The CDR3 nucleotides are TGTGCCAGCAGCAAAGGACAGACCTACGAGCAGTACTTC.